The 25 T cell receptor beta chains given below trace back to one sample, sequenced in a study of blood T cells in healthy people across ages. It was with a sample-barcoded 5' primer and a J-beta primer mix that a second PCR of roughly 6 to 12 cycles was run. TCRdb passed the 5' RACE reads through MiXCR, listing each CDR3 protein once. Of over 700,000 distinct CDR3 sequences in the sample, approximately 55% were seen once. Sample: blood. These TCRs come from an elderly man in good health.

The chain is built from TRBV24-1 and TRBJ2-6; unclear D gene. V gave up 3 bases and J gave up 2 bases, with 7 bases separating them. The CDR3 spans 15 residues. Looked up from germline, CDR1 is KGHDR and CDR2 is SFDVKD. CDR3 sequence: CATSDAVPGANVLTF. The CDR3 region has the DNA TGTGCCACCAGTGATGCAGTACCTGGGGCCAACGTCCTGACTTTC.

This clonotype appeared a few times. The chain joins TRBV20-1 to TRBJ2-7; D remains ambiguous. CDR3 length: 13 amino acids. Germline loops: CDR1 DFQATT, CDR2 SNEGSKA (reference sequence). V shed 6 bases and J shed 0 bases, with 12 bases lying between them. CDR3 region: CSADASSSYEQYF. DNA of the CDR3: TGCAGTGCGGACGCTTCGAGCTCCTACGAGCAGTACTTC.

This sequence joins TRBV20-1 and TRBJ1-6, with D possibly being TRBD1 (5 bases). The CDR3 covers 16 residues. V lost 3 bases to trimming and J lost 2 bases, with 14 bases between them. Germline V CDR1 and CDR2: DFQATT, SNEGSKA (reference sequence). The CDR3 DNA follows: TGCAGTGCTAGGGCGGCGGGGGAACCCTATAATTCACCCCTCCACTTT. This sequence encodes CSARAAGEPYNSPLHF.

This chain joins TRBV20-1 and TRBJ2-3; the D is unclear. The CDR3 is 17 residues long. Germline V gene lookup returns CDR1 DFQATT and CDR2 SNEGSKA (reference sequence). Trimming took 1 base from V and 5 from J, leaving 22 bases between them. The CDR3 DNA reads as TGCAGTGCTAGAGCCCCTCCCCCAGCGTATGCGCAAGATACGCAGTATTTT. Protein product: CSARAPPPAYAQDTQYF.

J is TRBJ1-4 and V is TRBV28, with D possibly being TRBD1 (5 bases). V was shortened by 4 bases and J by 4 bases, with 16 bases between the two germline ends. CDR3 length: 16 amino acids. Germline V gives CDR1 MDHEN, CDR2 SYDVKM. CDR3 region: CASSSHEGRGNEKLFF. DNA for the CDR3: TGTGCCAGCAGTTCCCACGAGGGGCGGGGTAATGAAAAACTGTTTTTT.

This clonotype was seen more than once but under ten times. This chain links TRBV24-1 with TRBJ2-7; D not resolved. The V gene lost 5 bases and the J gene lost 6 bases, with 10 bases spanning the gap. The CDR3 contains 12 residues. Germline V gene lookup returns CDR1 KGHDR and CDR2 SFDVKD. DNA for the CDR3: TGTGCCACCAGTGGCACGGGCGGCGAGCAGTACTTC. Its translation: CATSGTGGEQYF.

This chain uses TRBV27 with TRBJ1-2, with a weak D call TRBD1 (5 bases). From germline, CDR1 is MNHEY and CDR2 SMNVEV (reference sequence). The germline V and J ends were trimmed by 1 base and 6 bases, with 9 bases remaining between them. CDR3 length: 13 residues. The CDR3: CASSLYGTHGYTF. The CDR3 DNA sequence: TGTGCCAGCAGTTTATACGGGACCCATGGCTACACCTTC.

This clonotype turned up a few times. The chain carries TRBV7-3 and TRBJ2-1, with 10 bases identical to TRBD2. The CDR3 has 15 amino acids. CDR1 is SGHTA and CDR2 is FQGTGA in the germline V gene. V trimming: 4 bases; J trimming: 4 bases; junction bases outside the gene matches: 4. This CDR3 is CASSSLAGKYNEQFF. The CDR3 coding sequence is TGTGCCAGCAGCTCACTAGCGGGAAAATACAATGAGCAGTTCTTC. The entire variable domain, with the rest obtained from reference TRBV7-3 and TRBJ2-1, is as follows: GAGVSQTPSNKVTEKGKYVELRCDPISGHTALYWYRQSLGQGPEFLIYFQGTGAADDSGLPNDRFFAVRPEGSVSTLKIQRTERGDSAVYLCASSSLAGKYNEQFFGPGTRLTVL.

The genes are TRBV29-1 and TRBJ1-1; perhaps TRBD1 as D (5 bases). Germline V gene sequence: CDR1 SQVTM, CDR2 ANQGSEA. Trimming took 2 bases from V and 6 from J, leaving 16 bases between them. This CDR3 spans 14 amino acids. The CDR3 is CSVENRQGRAEAFF. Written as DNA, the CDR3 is TGCAGCGTTGAAAATAGGCAGGGCCGAGCTGAAGCTTTCTTT.

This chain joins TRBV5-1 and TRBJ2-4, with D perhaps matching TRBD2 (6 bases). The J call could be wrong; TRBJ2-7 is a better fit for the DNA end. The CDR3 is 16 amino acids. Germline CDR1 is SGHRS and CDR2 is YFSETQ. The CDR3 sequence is CASSFKGVSGGNEQYF. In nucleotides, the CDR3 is TGCGCCAGCAGCTTCAAAGGAGTGTCGGGCGGGAACGAGCAGTACTTC.

The CDR3 sequence: CATSTGLHRYAYF. The CDR3 DNA follows: TGTGCCACCTCGACAGGGCTGCACAGATACGCGTATTTT. V is TRBV6-5 and J is TRBJ2-3; 7 bases are a match to TRBD1. J gave up 14 bases and V 10 bases, and 18 bases lay outside the gene matches. The V gene's germline CDR1 is MNHEY and CDR2 SVGAGI. This CDR3 is built from 13 residues.

This CDR3 is CSASKAGGNYNEQFF. The CDR3, as DNA: TGCAGTGCTAGTAAGGCGGGAGGGAACTACAATGAGCAGTTCTTC. The gene calls are TRBV20-1 and TRBJ2-1; 9 bases are shared with TRBD2. The germline gives CDR1 DFQATT, CDR2 SNEGSKA (reference sequence). J was trimmed by 3 bases and V by 3 bases; bases with no gene match: 6. The CDR3 totals 15 residues.

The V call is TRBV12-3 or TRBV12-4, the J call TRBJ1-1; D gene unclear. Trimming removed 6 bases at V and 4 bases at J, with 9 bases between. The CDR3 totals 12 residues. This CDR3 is CASRPRSTEAFF. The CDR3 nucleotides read TGTGCCAGCAGACCGAGGAGCACTGAAGCTTTCTTT.

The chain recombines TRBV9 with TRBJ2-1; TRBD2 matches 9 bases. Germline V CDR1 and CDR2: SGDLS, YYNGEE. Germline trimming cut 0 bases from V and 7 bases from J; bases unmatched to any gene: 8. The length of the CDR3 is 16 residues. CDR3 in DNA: TGTGCCAGCAGCGTAGGGTTGCGGGAGGGCCAGAATGAGCAGTTCTTC. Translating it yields CASSVGLREGQNEQFF.

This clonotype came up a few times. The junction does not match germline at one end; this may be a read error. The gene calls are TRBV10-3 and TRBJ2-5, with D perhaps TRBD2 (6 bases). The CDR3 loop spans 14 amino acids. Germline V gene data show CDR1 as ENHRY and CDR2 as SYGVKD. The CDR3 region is CASSRIGGQETQYF. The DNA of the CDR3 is TGTGCCAGCAGTCGAATCGGGGGCCAAGAGACCCAGTACTTC.

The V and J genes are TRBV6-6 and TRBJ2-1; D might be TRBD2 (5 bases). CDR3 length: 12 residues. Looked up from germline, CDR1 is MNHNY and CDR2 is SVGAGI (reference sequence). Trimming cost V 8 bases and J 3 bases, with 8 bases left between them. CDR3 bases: TGTGCCAGCGGACGGGACTACAATGAGCAGTTCTTC. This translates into CASGRDYNEQFF.

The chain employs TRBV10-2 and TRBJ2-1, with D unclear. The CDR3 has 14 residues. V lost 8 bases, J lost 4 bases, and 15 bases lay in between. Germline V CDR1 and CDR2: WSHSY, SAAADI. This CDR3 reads CASGLVAQYNEQFF. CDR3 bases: TGCGCCAGCGGCCTAGTGGCACAGTACAATGAGCAGTTCTTC.

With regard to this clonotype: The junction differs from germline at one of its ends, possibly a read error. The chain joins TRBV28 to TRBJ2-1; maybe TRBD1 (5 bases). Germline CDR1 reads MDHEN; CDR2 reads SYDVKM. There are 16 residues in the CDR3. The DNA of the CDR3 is TGTGCCGGCAGTTCGGCAGCAGGGCGCTCTGAGAATGAGCAGTTCTTC. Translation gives CAGSSAAGRSENEQFF.

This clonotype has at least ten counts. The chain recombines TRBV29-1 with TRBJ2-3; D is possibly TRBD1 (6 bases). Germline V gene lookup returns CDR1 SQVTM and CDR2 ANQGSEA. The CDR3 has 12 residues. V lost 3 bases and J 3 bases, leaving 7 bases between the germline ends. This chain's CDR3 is CSVDQGTDTQYF. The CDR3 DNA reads TGCAGCGTTGATCAGGGGACAGATACGCAGTATTTT.

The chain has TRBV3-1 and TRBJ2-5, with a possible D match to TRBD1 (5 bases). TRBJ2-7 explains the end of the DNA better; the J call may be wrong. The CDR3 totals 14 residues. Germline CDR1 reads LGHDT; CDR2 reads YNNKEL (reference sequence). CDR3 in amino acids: CASSQGRQRGEQYF. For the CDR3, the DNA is TGTGCCAGCAGCCAAGGGAGACAGCGAGGCGAGCAGTACTTC.

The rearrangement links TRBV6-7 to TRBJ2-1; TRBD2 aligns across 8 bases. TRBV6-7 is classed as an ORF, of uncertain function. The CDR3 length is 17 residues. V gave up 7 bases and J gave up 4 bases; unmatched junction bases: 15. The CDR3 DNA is TGTGCCAGCAAACGGGGTAGCGGGACCTATCGGTACAATGAGCAGTTCTTC. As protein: CASKRGSGTYRYNEQFF.

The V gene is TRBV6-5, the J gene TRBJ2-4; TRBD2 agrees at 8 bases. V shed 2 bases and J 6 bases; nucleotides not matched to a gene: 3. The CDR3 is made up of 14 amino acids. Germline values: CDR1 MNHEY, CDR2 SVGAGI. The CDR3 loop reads CASSYLGTRNIQYF. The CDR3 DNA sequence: TGTGCCAGCAGTTACCTGGGGACTAGAAACATTCAGTACTTC.

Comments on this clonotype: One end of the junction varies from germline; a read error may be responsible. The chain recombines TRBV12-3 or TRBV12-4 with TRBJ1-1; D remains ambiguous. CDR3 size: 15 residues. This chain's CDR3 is CAGSSPGSLNTEAFF. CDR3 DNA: TGTGCCGGCAGTTCACCCGGGTCTTTGAACACTGAAGCTTTCTTT.

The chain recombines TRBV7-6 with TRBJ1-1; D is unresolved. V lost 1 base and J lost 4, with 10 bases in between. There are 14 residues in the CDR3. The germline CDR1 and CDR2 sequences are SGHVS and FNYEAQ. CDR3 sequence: CASSLGGGSTEAFF. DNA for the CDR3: TGTGCCAGCAGCTTAGGGGGTGGTTCCACTGAAGCTTTCTTT.

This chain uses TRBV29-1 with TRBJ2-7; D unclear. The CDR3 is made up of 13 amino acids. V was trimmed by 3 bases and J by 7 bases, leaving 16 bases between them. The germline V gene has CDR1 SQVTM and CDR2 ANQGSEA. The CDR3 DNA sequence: TGCAGCGTTGACAGGAGCTCCTACAATGAGCAGTACTTC. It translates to CSVDRSSYNEQYF.